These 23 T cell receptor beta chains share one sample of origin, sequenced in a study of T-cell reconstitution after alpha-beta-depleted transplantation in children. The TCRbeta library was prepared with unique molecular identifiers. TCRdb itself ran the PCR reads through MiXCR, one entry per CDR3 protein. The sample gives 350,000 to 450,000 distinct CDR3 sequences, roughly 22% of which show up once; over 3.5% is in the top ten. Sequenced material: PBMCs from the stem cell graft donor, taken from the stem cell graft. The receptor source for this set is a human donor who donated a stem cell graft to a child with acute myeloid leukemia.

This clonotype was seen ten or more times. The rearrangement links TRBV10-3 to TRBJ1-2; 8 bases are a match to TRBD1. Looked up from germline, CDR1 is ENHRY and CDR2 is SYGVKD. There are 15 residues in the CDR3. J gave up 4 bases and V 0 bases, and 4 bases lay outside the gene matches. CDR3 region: CAISESQGDLYGYTF. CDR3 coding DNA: TGTGCCATCAGTGAGTCACAGGGGGACCTCTATGGCTACACCTTC.

The CDR3 sequence is CASSVTGGSIGELFF. CDR3 nucleotides: TGTGCCAGCAGCGTTACAGGGGGCTCGATCGGGGAGCTGTTTTTT. V usage is TRBV9 and J usage is TRBJ2-2; 9 bases fit TRBD1. Per the germline V gene, CDR1 is SGDLS and CDR2 is YYNGEE. Trimming at V came to 2 bases and at J to 7 bases, leaving 6 bases not matched to a gene. CDR3 size: 15 residues. The full variable domain, rest sourced from reference TRBV9 and TRBJ2-2, is DSGVTQTPKHLITATGQRVTLRCSPRSGDLSVYWYQQSLDQGLQFLIQYYNGEERAKGNILERFSAQQFPDLHSELNLSSLELGDSALYFCASSVTGGSIGELFFGEGSRLTVL.

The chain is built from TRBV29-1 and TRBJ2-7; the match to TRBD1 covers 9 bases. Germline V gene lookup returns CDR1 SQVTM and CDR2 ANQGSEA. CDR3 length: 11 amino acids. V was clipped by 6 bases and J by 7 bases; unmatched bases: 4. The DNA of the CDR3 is TGCAGCGTCAAGACAGGGGGAGAGCAGTACTTC. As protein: CSVKTGGEQYF.

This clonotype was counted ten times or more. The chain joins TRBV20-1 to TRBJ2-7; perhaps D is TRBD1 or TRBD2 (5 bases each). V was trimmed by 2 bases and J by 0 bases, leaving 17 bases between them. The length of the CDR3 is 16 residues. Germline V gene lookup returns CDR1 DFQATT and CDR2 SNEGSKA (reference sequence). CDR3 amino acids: CSARLLRGGSSYEQYF. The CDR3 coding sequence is TGCAGTGCTAGACTCCTTCGTGGGGGAAGCTCCTACGAGCAGTACTTC.

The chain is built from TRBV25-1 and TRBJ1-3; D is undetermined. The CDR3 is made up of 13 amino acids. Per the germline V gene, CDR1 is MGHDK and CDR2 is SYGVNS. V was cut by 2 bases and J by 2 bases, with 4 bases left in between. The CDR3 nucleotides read TGTGCCAGCAGTGAAGGCACTGGAAACACCATATATTTT. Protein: CASSEGTGNTIYF.

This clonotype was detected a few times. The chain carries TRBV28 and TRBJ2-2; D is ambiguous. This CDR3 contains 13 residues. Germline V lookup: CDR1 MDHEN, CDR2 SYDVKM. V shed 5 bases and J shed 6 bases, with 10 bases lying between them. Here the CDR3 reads CASSRSSAGELFF. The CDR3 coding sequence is TGTGCCAGCAGTCGGAGTTCTGCCGGGGAGCTGTTTTTT.

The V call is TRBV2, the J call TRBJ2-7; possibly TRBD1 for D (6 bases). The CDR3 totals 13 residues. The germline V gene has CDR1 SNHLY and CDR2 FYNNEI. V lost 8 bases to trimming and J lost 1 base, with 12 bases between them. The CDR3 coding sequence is TGTGCCAGCTTCCGGGACACATCCTACGAGCAGTACTTC. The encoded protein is CASFRDTSYEQYF. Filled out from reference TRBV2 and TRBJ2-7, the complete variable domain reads EPEVTQTPSHQVTQMGQEVILRCVPISNHLYFYWYRQILGQKVEFLVSFYNNEISEKSEIFDDQFSVERPDGSNFTLKIRSTKLEDSAMYFCASFRDTSYEQYFGPGTRLTVT.

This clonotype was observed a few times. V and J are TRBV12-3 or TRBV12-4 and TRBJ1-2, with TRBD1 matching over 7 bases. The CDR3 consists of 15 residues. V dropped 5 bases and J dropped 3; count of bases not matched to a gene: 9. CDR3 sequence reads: CASSPGTASYYGYTF. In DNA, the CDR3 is TGTGCCAGCAGTCCCGGGACAGCCTCTTACTATGGCTACACCTTC.

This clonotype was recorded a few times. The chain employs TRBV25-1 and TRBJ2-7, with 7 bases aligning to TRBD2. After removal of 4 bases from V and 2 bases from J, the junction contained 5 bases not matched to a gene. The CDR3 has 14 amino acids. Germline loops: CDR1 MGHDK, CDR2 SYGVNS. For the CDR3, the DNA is TGTGCCAGCAGTGGGCTAGCGGTCACCTACGAGCAGTACTTC. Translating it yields CASSGLAVTYEQYF.

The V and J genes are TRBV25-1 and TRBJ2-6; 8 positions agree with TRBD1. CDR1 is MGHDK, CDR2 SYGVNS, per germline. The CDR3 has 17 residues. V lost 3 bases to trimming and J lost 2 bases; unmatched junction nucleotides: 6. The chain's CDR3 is CASSEDRETTGANVLTF. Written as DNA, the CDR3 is TGTGCCAGCAGTGAGGACAGGGAGACGACTGGGGCCAACGTCCTGACTTTC. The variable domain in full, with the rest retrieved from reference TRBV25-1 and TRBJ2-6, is EADIYQTPRYLVIGTGKKITLECSQTMGHDKMYWYQQDPGMELHLIHYSYGVNSTEKGDLSSESTVSRIRTEHFPLTLESARPSHTSQYLCASSEDRETTGANVLTFGAGSRLTVL.

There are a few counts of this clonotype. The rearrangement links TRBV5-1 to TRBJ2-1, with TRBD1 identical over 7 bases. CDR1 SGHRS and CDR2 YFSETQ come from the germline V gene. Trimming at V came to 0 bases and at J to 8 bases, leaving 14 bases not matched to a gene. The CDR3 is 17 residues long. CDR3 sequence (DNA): TGCGCCAGCAGCTTGGAAAAGGGGGCTTCATTGGGTTATGAGCAGTTCTTC. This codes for CASSLEKGASLGYEQFF.

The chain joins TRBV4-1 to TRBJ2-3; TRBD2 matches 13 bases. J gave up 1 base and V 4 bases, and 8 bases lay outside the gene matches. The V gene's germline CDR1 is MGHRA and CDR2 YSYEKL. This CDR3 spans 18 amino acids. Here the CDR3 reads CASSPGLAGPGGTDTQYF. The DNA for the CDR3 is TGCGCCAGCAGCCCGGGACTAGCGGGGCCAGGGGGCACAGATACGCAGTATTTT.

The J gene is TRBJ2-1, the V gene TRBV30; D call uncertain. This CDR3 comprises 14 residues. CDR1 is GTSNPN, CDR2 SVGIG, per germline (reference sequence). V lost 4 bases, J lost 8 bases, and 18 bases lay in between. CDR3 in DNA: TGTGCCTGGACCAATGGGATAGGGCCAGATGAGCAGTTCTTC. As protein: CAWTNGIGPDEQFF.

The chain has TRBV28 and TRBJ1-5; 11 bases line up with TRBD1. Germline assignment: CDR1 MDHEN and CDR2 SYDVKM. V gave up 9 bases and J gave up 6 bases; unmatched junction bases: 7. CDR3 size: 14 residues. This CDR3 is CASRFGTGGQPQHF. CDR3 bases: TGTGCCAGTCGATTCGGGACAGGGGGTCAGCCCCAGCATTTT.

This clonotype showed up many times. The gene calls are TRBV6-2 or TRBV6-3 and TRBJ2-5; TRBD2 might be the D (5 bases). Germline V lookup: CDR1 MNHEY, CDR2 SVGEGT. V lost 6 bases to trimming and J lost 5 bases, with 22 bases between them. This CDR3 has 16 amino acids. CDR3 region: CASRSGGLWESETQYF. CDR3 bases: TGTGCCAGCAGATCAGGAGGACTGTGGGAGTCGGAGACCCAGTACTTC.

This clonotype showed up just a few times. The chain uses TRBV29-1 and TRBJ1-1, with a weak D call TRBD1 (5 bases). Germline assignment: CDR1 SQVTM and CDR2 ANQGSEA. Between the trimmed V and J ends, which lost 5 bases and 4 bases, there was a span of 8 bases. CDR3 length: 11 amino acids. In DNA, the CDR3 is TGCAGCGTTTCAGGGCCCACTGAAGCTTTCTTT. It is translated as CSVSGPTEAFF.

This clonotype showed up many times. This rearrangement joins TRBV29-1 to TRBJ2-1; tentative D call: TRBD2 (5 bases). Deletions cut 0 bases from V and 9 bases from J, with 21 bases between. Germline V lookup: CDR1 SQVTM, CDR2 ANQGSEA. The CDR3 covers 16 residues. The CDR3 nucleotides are TGCAGCGTTGAAGACCGGGTTTGGGATCTTGGGAGTGAGCAGTTCTTC. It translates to CSVEDRVWDLGSEQFF.

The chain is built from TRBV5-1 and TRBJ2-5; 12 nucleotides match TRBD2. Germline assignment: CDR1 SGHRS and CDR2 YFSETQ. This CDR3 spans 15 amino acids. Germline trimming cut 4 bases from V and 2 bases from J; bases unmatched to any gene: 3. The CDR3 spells CASSGTSGLQETQYF. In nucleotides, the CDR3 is TGCGCCAGCAGCGGGACTAGCGGGTTACAAGAGACCCAGTACTTC.

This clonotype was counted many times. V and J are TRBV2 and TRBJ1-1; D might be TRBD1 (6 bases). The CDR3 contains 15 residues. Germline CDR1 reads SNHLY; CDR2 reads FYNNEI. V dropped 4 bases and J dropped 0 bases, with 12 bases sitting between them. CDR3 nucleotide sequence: TGTGCCAGCAGTGCATTGGACAGAATGAACACTGAAGCTTTCTTT. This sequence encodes CASSALDRMNTEAFF.

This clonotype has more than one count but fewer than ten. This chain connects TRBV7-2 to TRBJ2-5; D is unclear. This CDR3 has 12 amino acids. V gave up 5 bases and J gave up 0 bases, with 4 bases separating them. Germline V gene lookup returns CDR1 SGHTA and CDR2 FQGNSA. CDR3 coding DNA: TGTGCCAGCAGCGTAAACCAAGAGACCCAGTACTTC. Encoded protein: CASSVNQETQYF.

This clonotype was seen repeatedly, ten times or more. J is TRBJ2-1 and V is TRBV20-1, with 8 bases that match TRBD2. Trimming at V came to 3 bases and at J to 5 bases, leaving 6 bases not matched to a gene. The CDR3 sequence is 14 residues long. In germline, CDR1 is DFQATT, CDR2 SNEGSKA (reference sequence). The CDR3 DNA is TGCAGTGCTAGTGCGGGAGGTTGGAACAATGAGCAGTTCTTC. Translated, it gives CSASAGGWNNEQFF.

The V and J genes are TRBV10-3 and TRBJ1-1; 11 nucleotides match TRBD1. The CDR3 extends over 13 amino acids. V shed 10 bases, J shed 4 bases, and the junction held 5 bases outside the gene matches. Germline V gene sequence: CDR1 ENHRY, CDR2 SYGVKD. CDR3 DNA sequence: TGTGCCACCGGACAGGGGGCAGGCACTGAAGCTTTCTTT. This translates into CATGQGAGTEAFF.

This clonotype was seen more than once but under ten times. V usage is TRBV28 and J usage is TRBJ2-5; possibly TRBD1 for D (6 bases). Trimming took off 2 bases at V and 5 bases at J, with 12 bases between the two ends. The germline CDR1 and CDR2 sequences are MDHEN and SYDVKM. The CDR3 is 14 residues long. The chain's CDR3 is CASSLGWGRETQYF. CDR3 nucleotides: TGTGCCAGCAGTTTAGGCTGGGGGCGGGAGACCCAGTACTTC. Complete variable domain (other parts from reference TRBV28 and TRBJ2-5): DVKVTQSSRYLVKRTGEKVFLECVQDMDHENMFWYRQDPGLGLRLIYFSYDVKMKEKGDIPEGYSVSREKKERFSLILESASTNQTSMYLCASSLGWGRETQYFGPGTRLLVL.